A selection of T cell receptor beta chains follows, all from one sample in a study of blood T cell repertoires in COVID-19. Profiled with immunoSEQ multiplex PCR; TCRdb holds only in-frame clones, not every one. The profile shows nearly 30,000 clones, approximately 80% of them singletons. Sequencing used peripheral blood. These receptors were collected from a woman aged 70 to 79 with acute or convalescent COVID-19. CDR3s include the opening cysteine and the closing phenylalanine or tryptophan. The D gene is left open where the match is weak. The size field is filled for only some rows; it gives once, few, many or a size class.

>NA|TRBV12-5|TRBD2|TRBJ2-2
CASGQLAGGSGELFF
TGTGCTAGTGGTCAGCTAGCGGGGGGATCCGGGGAGCTGTTTTTT
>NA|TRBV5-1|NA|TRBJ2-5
CASSLAIGETQYF
TGCGCCAGCAGCTTGGCCATCGGGGAGACCCAGTACTTC
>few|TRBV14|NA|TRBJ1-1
CASSKTRAFF
TGTGCCAGCAGCAAAACGCGAGCTTTCTTT
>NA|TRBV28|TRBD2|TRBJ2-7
CASSLWKLAGGPGEQYF
TGTGCCAGCAGTTTGTGGAAACTAGCGGGAGGGCCCGGCGAGCAGTACTTC
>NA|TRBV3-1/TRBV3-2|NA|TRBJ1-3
CASSQTTGNTIYF
TGTGCCAGCAGCCAAACTACTGGAAACACCATATATTTT
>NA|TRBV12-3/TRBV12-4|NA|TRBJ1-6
CASSLQPFGRLHF
TGTGCCAGCAGCCTACAGCCCTTTGGGCGCCTCCACTTT
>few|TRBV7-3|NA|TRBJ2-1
CASSSPTSGVREQFF
TGTGCCAGCAGCTCCCCGACTAGTGGGGTACGGGAGCAGTTCTTC
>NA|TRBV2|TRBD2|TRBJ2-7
CASSTKASGATYEQYF
TGTGCCAGCAGCACAAAGGCTAGCGGGGCGACCTACGAGCAGTACTTC
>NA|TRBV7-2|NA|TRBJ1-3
CASSSGGVGNTIYF
TGTGCCAGCAGTTCCGGCGGAGTTGGAAACACCATATATTTT
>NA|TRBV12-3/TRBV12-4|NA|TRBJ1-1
CASSLQGNTEAFF
TGTGCCAGCAGCCTACAGGGGAACACTGAAGCTTTCTTT
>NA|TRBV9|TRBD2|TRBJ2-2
CASSSQAGGDTGELFF
TGTGCCAGCAGCTCCCAGGCGGGAGGGGACACCGGGGAGCTGTTTTTT
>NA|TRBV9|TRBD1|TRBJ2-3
CASSVEGAGSDTQYF
TGTGCCAGCAGCGTAGAGGGGGCAGGGTCGGATACGCAGTATTTT
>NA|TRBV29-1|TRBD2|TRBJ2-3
CSVALVDPGLLTDTDTQYF
TGCAGCGTTGCTCTCGTAGATCCGGGACTATTAACCGACACAGATACGCAGTATTTT
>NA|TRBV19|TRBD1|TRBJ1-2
CASSTGTEPSYGYTF
TGTGCCAGTAGTACCGGGACAGAACCAAGCTATGGCTACACCTTC
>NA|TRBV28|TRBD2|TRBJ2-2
CATTSGEAADTGELFF
TGTGCCACTACTAGCGGAGAAGCGGCGGACACCGGGGAGCTGTTTTTT
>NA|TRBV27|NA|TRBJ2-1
CASSLWGKDGNEQFF
TGTGCCAGCAGTTTATGGGGCAAGGATGGTAATGAGCAGTTCTTC
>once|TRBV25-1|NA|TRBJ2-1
CASSVGRAYNEQFF
TGTGCCAGCAGTGTGGGCAGGGCTTACAATGAGCAGTTCTTC
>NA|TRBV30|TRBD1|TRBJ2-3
CAWSLVPGQGPDTQYF
TGTGCCTGGAGTTTAGTCCCGGGACAGGGGCCAGATACGCAGTATTTT
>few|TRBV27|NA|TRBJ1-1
CASSSGPGLGTEAFF
TGTGCCAGCAGTTCCGGACCGGGACTCGGAACTGAAGCTTTCTTT
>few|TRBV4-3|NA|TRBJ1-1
CASSQDPRGGTFF
TGCGCCAGCAGCCAAGATCCCCGGGGCGGGACTTTCTTT
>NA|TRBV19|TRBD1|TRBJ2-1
CASRTTNPGQGVYNEQFF
TGTGCCAGTAGAACGACCAACCCGGGACAGGGGGTTTACAATGAGCAGTTCTTC
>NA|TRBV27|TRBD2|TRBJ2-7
CASSYSPGLAGGLRYEQYF
TGTGCCAGCAGCTATAGCCCAGGACTAGCGGGAGGGCTGAGGTACGAGCAGTACTTC
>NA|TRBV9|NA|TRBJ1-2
CAGSQEIYGYTF
TGTGCCGGATCACAGGAAATCTATGGCTACACCTTC
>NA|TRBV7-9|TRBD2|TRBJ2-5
CASSRAGLAGLETQYF
TGTGCCAGCAGCAGAGCGGGACTAGCGGGGCTAGAGACCCAGTACTTC
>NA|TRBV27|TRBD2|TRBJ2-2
CASSPTSFNTGELFF
TGTGCCAGCAGTCCGACTAGCTTTAACACCGGGGAGCTGTTTTTT
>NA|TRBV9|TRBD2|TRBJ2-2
CASSATSRTGELFF
TGTGCCAGCAGCGCGACTAGCCGCACCGGGGAGCTGTTTTTT
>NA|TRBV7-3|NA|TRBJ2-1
CASSLRGSRDEQFF
TGTGCCAGCAGCTTACGAGGTTCGAGGGATGAGCAGTTCTTC